Presented here are 21 T cell receptor beta chains from one specimen sequenced in a study of spatial heterogeneity in lung cancer. TCRdb redid the calling of the 5' RACE reads with MiXCR, one entry per CDR3 protein. The profile covers roughly 75,000 distinct CDR3 sequences, with about 14% appearing a single time and 6.5% to 8.5% taken by the ten largest. Time point in this sample: sample taken at primary tumor resection. Whole RNA, isolated from tumor, nontumor lung or frozen PBMC, was sequenced without prior sorting. The sequenced sample was PBMCs, obtained at surgery. The receptors were sampled from a male donor with early-stage non-small cell lung cancer.

A few counts support this clonotype. The V call is TRBV11-2, the J call TRBJ1-4; the D is unclear. There are 13 residues in the CDR3. Germline V gene data show CDR1 as SGHAT and CDR2 as FQNNGV. V was clipped by 3 bases and J by 6 bases, with 8 bases between them. This CDR3 reads CASSFRPYEKLFF. As DNA, the CDR3 is TGTGCCAGCAGCTTCCGTCCCTATGAAAAACTGTTTTTT.

This clonotype was detected only a few times. The chain uses TRBV28 and TRBJ2-1, with TRBD2 matching 13 bases. With 6 bases clipped from V and 9 bases from J, the junction kept 17 bases outside the gene matches. CDR3 length equals 18 residues. CDR1 is MDHEN, CDR2 SYDVKM, per germline. The CDR3 reads CASRIRTLGLAGDVEQFF. Here the CDR3 DNA reads TGTGCCAGCAGGATTAGGACTCTTGGACTAGCGGGAGACGTTGAGCAGTTCTTC.

This clonotype appeared a few times. The chain combines TRBV29-1 with TRBJ1-1, with D uncertain. With 4 bases removed from V and 7 bases from J, the gap between germline ends came to 10 bases. Germline loops: CDR1 SQVTM, CDR2 ANQGSEA. There are 11 residues in the CDR3. This CDR3 is CSVVRADEAFF. The CDR3 DNA reads TGCAGCGTTGTAAGGGCGGATGAAGCTTTCTTT.

This clonotype was found many times. The rearrangement uses TRBV5-6 and TRBJ2-2, with 9 bases fitting TRBD1. The CDR3 is made up of 16 amino acids. V was pared by 4 bases and J by 0 bases, with 4 bases of the junction left unmatched. Germline V gene data show CDR1 as SGHDT and CDR2 as YYEEEE. This chain's CDR3 is CASSGGQGTNTGELFF. DNA for the CDR3: TGTGCCAGCAGCGGGGGACAGGGTACGAACACCGGGGAGCTGTTTTTT.

The table lists this clonotype with many counts. This rearrangement joins TRBV2 to TRBJ2-2, with D possibly being TRBD1 (5 bases). The CDR3 spans 15 residues. V gave up 8 bases and J gave up 5 bases, with 18 bases separating them. Per germline, CDR1 SNHLY and CDR2 FYNNEI. DNA for the CDR3: TGTGCCAGCCAAAGGGGCAGGGAAGGGACCGGGGAGCTGTTTTTT. Protein sequence: CASQRGREGTGELFF.

The J gene is TRBJ2-1, the V gene TRBV18; D is uncertain. From germline, CDR1 is KGHSH and CDR2 LQKENI. This CDR3 is 13 amino acids long. V was clipped by 4 bases and J by 6 bases, with 10 bases between them. CDR3 sequence: CASSLDIVNEQFF. In DNA, the CDR3 is TGTGCCAGCTCACTAGACATTGTCAATGAGCAGTTCTTC.

This clonotype was seen a single time. The gene calls are TRBV11-3 and TRBJ2-1; 14 bases match TRBD2. V lost 5 bases and J lost 6; bases outside the gene matches: 6. The CDR3 contains 16 residues. Germline V gives CDR1 SGHNT, CDR2 YENEEA. CDR3 sequence reads: CASSPDGTSGSNEQFF. CDR3 coding DNA: TGTGCCAGCAGCCCCGACGGGACTAGCGGGAGCAATGAGCAGTTCTTC.

In this sample, this clonotype turned up a few times. The chain combines TRBV6-6 with TRBJ1-1; tentatively, D is TRBD1 (6 bases). Germline CDR1 reads MNHNY; CDR2 reads SVGAGI (reference sequence). Trimming pared 1 base from V and 4 bases from J, leaving 22 bases between. CDR3 length: 18 amino acids. The CDR3 sequence is CASSYYRGHRAEGTEAFF. For the CDR3, the DNA is TGTGCCAGCAGTTACTACCGCGGGCACAGGGCCGAGGGCACTGAAGCTTTCTTT.

This clonotype has only a few counts. V usage is TRBV7-6 and J usage is TRBJ1-1; the D is unclear. CDR1 SGHVS and CDR2 FNYEAQ come from the germline V gene. V was shortened by 5 bases and J by 4 bases, with 11 bases between the two germline ends. There are 13 residues in the CDR3. In DNA, the CDR3 is TGTGCCAGCAGCGGAACAGCCCTCACTGAAGCTTTCTTT. Translated: CASSGTALTEAFF.

This clonotype came up many times. The chain uses TRBV11-1 and TRBJ2-1, with D unresolved. This CDR3 contains 15 residues. The V gene's germline CDR1 is SGHAT and CDR2 FQDESV (reference sequence). V lost 3 bases, J lost 0 bases, and 9 bases lay in between. For the CDR3, the DNA is TGTGCCAGCAGCTTCGGGTCTGGCTCCTACAATGAGCAGTTCTTC. It encodes CASSFGSGSYNEQFF. Full variable domain (outside the CDR3, taken from reference TRBV11-1 and TRBJ2-1): EAEVAQSPRYKITEKSQAVAFWCDPISGHATLYWYRQILGQGPELLVQFQDESVVDDSQLPKDRFSAERLKGVDSTLKIQPAELGDSAMYLCASSFGSGSYNEQFFGPGTRLTVL.

This clonotype was counted a few times. V and J are TRBV6-2 or TRBV6-3 and TRBJ2-7; D may be TRBD1 (6 bases). The CDR3 contains 13 residues. Trimming cost V 10 bases and J 0 bases, with 13 bases left between them. CDR1 MNHEY and CDR2 SVGEGT come from the germline V gene. The CDR3 DNA reads TGTGCCACCCGGGACACGAGCTCCTACGAGCAGTACTTC. Translating gives CATRDTSSYEQYF.

This clonotype was seen at least ten times. V usage is TRBV9 and J usage is TRBJ2-7, with D possibly TRBD1 on 5 matching bases. This CDR3 has 14 amino acids. Germline V gene sequence: CDR1 SGDLS, CDR2 YYNGEE. Trimming removed 0 bases from V and 3 bases from J, with 10 bases in between. CDR3 residues: CASSVGDSFYEQYF. For the CDR3, the DNA is TGTGCCAGCAGCGTAGGTGACAGCTTCTACGAGCAGTACTTC.

The J gene is TRBJ2-2, the V gene TRBV27; D is perhaps TRBD1 or TRBD2 (5 bases each). The germline CDR1 and CDR2 sequences are MNHEY and SMNVEV (reference sequence). This CDR3 has 13 residues. V lost 5 bases and J lost 5, with 9 bases in between. The CDR3 here is CASSRGATGELFF. CDR3 nucleotides: TGTGCCAGCAGTAGGGGAGCTACCGGGGAGCTGTTTTTT.

The chain is built from TRBV20-1 and TRBJ2-3; the D is unclear. Trimming stripped 0 bases from V and 0 bases from J, with 10 bases between. Germline V gives CDR1 DFQATT, CDR2 SNEGSKA (reference sequence). The CDR3 is 15 amino acids. The CDR3 sequence is CSARDEAASTDTQYF. The CDR3 DNA sequence: TGCAGTGCTAGAGATGAAGCAGCAAGCACAGATACGCAGTATTTT.

This clonotype was recorded a few times. The chain links TRBV7-2 to TRBJ2-2; D uncertain. CDR1 SGHTA and CDR2 FQGNSA come from the germline V gene. The CDR3 length is 14 residues. Trimming stripped 1 base from V and 0 bases from J, with 3 bases between. Here the CDR3 reads CASSLGTNTGELFF. CDR3 bases: TGTGCCAGCAGCTTAGGGACGAACACCGGGGAGCTGTTTTTT. Drawing the rest from reference TRBV7-2 and TRBJ2-2, the complete variable domain is GAGVSQSPSNKVTEKGKDVELRCDPISGHTALYWYRQSLGQGLEFLIYFQGNSAPDKSGLPSDRFSAERTGGSVSTLTIQRTQQEDSAVYLCASSLGTNTGELFFGEGSRLTVL.

In this sample, this clonotype turned up a few times. The rearrangement links TRBV15 to TRBJ2-7, with D possibly being TRBD1 (5 bases). The ends were cut back, 0 bases at V and 2 bases at J, with 14 bases in the middle. Germline CDR1 reads LNHNV; CDR2 reads YYDKDF (reference sequence). This CDR3 region has 16 residues. The CDR3 DNA is TGTGCCACCAGCAGAGATTACCCACAGGCTGCCTACGAGCAGTACTTC. Protein sequence: CATSRDYPQAAYEQYF.

V usage is TRBV2 and J usage is TRBJ2-5; D is undetermined. V lost 4 bases to trimming and J lost 1 base, with 10 bases between them. The CDR3 is 14 residues long. Germline CDR1 reads SNHLY; CDR2 reads FYNNEI. The CDR3 reads CASSVYGPQETQYF. Here the CDR3 DNA reads TGTGCCAGCAGTGTCTACGGACCCCAAGAGACCCAGTACTTC.

The chain employs TRBV5-4 and TRBJ2-1, with D unclear. Trimming removed 1 base from V and 0 bases from J, with 5 bases in between. The CDR3 runs 14 residues. Germline CDR1 and CDR2: SGHNT and YYREEE (reference sequence). DNA for the CDR3: TGTGCCAGCAGCTTGAAGTCCTCCTACAATGAGCAGTTCTTC. Its translation is CASSLKSSYNEQFF.

This clonotype was counted between two and nine times. V and J are TRBV6-5 and TRBJ1-5; TRBD1 matches 8 bases. J lost 6 bases, V lost 4 bases, and 5 bases had no gene match. Germline V gives CDR1 MNHEY, CDR2 SVGAGI. The length of the CDR3 is 14 residues. DNA for the CDR3: TGTGCCAGCAGTTCCTACAGGGGGGCTCAGCCCCAGCATTTT. This codes for CASSSYRGAQPQHF.

This chain links TRBV19 with TRBJ2-5; 10 bases map to TRBD1. The CDR3 is 13 residues long. CDR1 and CDR2 from the germline V gene are LNHDA and SQIVND (reference sequence). The junction had 11 bases not matched to a gene; V was cut back by 10 bases and J by 9 bases. The CDR3 region is CATSGTGVSAQYF. CDR3 nucleotides: TGTGCCACTTCCGGGACAGGGGTTAGTGCCCAGTACTTC.

Regarding this clonotype: The conserved phenylalanine or tryptophan normally closing the CDR3 is absent here, so this likely arose from a read error. The limits of the CDR3 on the DNA are not certain, so only TCRdb's listed CDR3 is given. The V gene is TRBV12-3 or TRBV12-4, the J gene TRBJ1-4. The CDR3 totals 13 residues, both ends included. This chain's CDR3 is CASSFRELFFGRS.